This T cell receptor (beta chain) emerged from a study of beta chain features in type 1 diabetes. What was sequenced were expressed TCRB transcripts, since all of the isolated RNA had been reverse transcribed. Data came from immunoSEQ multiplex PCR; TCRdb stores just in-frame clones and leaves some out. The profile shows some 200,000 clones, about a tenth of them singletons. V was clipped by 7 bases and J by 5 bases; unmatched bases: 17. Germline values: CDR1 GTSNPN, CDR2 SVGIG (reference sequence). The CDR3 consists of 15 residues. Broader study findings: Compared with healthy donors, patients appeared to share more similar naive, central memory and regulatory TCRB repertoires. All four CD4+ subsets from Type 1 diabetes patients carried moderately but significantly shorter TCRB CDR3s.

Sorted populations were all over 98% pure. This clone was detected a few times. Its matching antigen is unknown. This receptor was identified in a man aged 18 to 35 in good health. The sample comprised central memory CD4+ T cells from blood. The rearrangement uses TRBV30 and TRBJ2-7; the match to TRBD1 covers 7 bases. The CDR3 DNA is TGTGCCTTAACAAACCACAGGGGTGCAGCCCACGAGCAGTACTTC. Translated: CALTNHRGAAHEQYF. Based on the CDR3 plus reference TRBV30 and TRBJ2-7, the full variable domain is SQTIHQWPATLVQPVGSPLSLECTVEGTSNPNLYWYRQAAGRGLQLLFYSVGIGQISSEVPQNLSASRPQDRQFILSSKKLLLSDSGFYLCALTNHRGAAHEQYFGPGTRLTVT.